Included here is one T cell receptor beta chain sequence, with context. Regarding time point: pretreatment peripheral blood. This entry belongs to a study of PD-L1 blockade in urothelial cancer. Germline V gene data show CDR1 as SGHTA and CDR2 as FQGNSA. V dropped 0 bases and J dropped 10 bases, with 7 bases sitting between them. This CDR3 is 12 amino acids long. Some clones are missing from TCRdb's copy, which holds only in-frame ones; the method was immunoSEQ multiplex PCR. The table records fewer than 65,000 clones, 70% to 90% of them present only once. The V and J genes are TRBV7-2 and TRBJ2-1; D is possibly TRBD2 (5 bases). This TCR was sampled from a woman aged 55-75 years with urothelial cancer. Sequencing used PBMCs, obtained around atezolizumab (anti-PD-L1) treatment. Written as DNA, the CDR3 is TGTGCCAGCAGCTTAGCGGGAGAGGAGCAGTTCTTC. The encoded protein is CASSLAGEEQFF.